This T cell receptor beta chain was identified during a study of tumor-infiltrating lymphocytes in primary liver carcinoma. There are 15 residues in the CDR3. Reverse transcription of roughly 0.5 ug total RNA with a constant-region primer produced TCR beta cDNA. Modified slightly, ARM-PCR produced TCR beta libraries over three nested multiplex PCR rounds. For roughly 10 cycles apiece, the opening two PCR rounds ran with TRBV1-TRBV30 forward primers and a C-beta reverse primer. In TCRdb, the multiplex PCR reads were re-called with MiXCR into one record per CDR3 protein. This sample carries 50,000 to 70,000 distinct CDR3 sequences, over 65% of them seen once, and the ten largest clones take roughly three fifths. Joint extraction of RNA and DNA used about 17-32 mg of bulk tissue that was unsorted. With regard to this clonotype: Compared with germline, one end of the junction differs, possibly owing to a read error.

This receptor was identified in a man aged 35-49 years with primary liver carcinoma and hepatitis B virus infection. The sequenced sample was liver tumor tissue from sampling region 2. Subset defined: tumor region T2, inferior pole. This sequence joins TRBV12-3 or TRBV12-4 and TRBJ2-7, with D possibly TRBD1 on 6 matching bases. CDR3 sequence reads: CAISLGTWGTYEQYF. DNA of the CDR3: TGTGCCATCAGTTTAGGGACATGGGGCACCTACGAGCAGTACTTC.